One and the same sample provided the 31 T cell receptor beta chains below, sequenced in a study of cytomegalovirus exposure and HLA in healthy donors. PCR primers comprised 60 Vbeta and 13 Jbeta primers. Data came from immunoSEQ multiplex PCR; TCRdb stores just in-frame clones and leaves some out. The sample consists of some 170,000 clones, 82% of them appearing once. Material for sequencing was PBMCs. These receptor sequences come from a man aged 45 to 65 in good health and CMV-seropositive.

This clone was counted a few times. This rearrangement joins TRBV5-1 to TRBJ1-2; the D is unclear. Between the trimmed V and J ends, which lost 5 bases and 0 bases, there was a span of 17 bases. The germline gives CDR1 SGHRS, CDR2 YFSETQ. The length of the CDR3 is 16 residues. CDR3 loop: CASSHRASEANYGYTF. The CDR3 region has the DNA TGCGCCAGCAGTCACCGCGCCTCCGAAGCTAACTATGGCTACACCTTC.

The chain links TRBV4-2 to TRBJ1-4; 10 bases agree with TRBD1. Unmatched junction bases numbered 8, after V lost 5 bases and J lost 8 bases. Germline CDR1 and CDR2: LGHNA and YNFKEQ. The CDR3 spans 15 residues. The CDR3 DNA follows: TGTGCCAGCAGCATACAGGGACAGGGGAAAGAAAAACTGTTTTTT. Translation gives CASSIQGQGKEKLFF.

V gene TRBV4-1 combines with J gene TRBJ2-7; 9 bases fit TRBD1. CDR1 and CDR2 from the germline V gene are MGHRA and YSYEKL. CDR3 length: 14 residues. The V and J ends lost 3 bases and 3 bases, in that order; junction bases with no gene match: 3. Here the CDR3 DNA reads TGCGCCAGCAGCCAGGACAGGGGATACTACGAGCAGTACTTC. It encodes CASSQDRGYYEQYF.

The chain uses TRBV5-1 and TRBJ2-5; TRBD2 agrees at 9 bases. This CDR3 is built from 15 residues. J was trimmed by 3 bases and V by 3 bases; bases with no gene match: 6. Germline V gene sequence: CDR1 SGHRS, CDR2 YFSETQ. CDR3 sequence (DNA): TGCGCCAGCAGCTATAGTAGCGGGGGAGAAGAGACCCAGTACTTC. This encodes CASSYSSGGEETQYF.

This clone was seen only once. The chain links TRBV20-1 to TRBJ1-1; D is ambiguous. The CDR3 totals 11 residues. V lost 3 bases to trimming and J lost 4 bases, with 6 bases between them. The germline CDR1 and CDR2 sequences are DFQATT and SNEGSKA (reference sequence). CDR3 in amino acids: CSASPSTEAFF. CDR3 DNA sequence: TGCAGTGCTAGCCCCTCCACTGAAGCTTTCTTT.

CDR3 sequence (DNA): TGTGCCAGCAGCCAAGACCCGCTGGGTGCGGGGGGCGTGGAGACCCAGTACTTC. It is translated as CASSQDPLGAGGVETQYF. The V call is TRBV4-2, the J call TRBJ2-5, with TRBD2 matching over 8 bases. Germline V gives CDR1 LGHNA, CDR2 YNFKEQ. The CDR3 extends over 18 amino acids. V was pared by 0 bases and J by 5 bases, with 14 bases of the junction left unmatched.

This sequence joins TRBV19 and TRBJ1-5; D is perhaps TRBD1 (6 bases). Trimming took 2 bases from V and 4 from J, leaving 12 bases between them. This CDR3 is built from 15 residues. Germline lookup yields CDR1 LNHDA and CDR2 SQIVND (reference sequence). CDR3 sequence: CASSILTGWNQPQHF. DNA for the CDR3: TGTGCCAGTAGTATACTAACAGGGTGGAATCAGCCCCAGCATTTT.

About this clone: Relative to the germline gene, one junction end is altered; a read error may explain this. This rearrangement joins TRBV7-9 to TRBJ1-1; the D gene is possibly TRBD1 (5 bases). The CDR3 is 14 amino acids. Looked up from germline, CDR1 is SEHNR and CDR2 is FQNEAQ (reference sequence). The CDR3 region is CSSSLSGAATEAFF. CDR3 nucleotides: TGTTCCAGCAGCTTAAGTGGGGCGGCCACTGAAGCTTTCTTT.

V gene TRBV21-1 combines with J gene TRBJ2-3; the table's D call TRBD2 went unverified against the DNA. TRBV21-1 is recorded as a pseudogene. There are 13 residues in the CDR3. CDR3 region: CASSRTSTDTQYF. CDR3 in DNA: TGTGCCAGCAGCAGAACTAGCACAGATACGCAGTATTTT.

This clone showed up just a few times. The rearrangement joins TRBV7-2 to TRBJ1-1; D call uncertain. There are 12 residues in the CDR3. The V and J ends lost 5 bases and 3 bases respectively, with 7 bases between them. Germline V gene data show CDR1 as SGHTA and CDR2 as FQGNSA. In DNA form, the CDR3 reads TGTGCCAGCAGCCCCGGGTACACTGAAGCTTTCTTT. It encodes CASSPGYTEAFF.

The CDR3 protein is CASSSPGQGSLMSGYTF. The CDR3 DNA reads TGTGCCAGCAGTTCCCCCGGACAGGGTTCTTTGATGAGTGGCTACACCTTC. This sequence joins TRBV28 and TRBJ1-2; 8 bases match TRBD1. Germline loops: CDR1 MDHEN, CDR2 SYDVKM. This CDR3 is built from 17 residues. V trimming: 4 bases; J trimming: 7 bases; junction bases outside the gene matches: 17.

The rearrangement links TRBV9 to TRBJ2-3; perhaps TRBD1 as D (5 bases). This CDR3 comprises 16 residues. With 6 bases removed from V and 0 bases from J, the gap between germline ends came to 17 bases. The germline V gene encodes CDR1 SGDLS and CDR2 YYNGEE. This CDR3 is CASKRSSGLSTDTQYF. As DNA, the CDR3 is TGTGCCAGCAAGCGTAGCTCAGGGTTAAGCACAGATACGCAGTATTTT. The full variable domain, its missing parts supplied by reference TRBV9 and TRBJ2-3, is DSGVTQTPKHLITATGQRVTLRCSPRSGDLSVYWYQQSLDQGLQFLIQYYNGEERAKGNILERFSAQQFPDLHSELNLSSLELGDSALYFCASKRSSGLSTDTQYFGPGTRLTVL.

This chain links TRBV18 with TRBJ1-2, with a possible D match to TRBD1 (5 bases). Germline V lookup: CDR1 KGHSH, CDR2 LQKENI. This CDR3 has 14 residues. V was clipped by 3 bases and J by 2 bases, with 10 bases between them. CDR3 region: CASSPSRENYGYTF. The CDR3 region has the DNA TGTGCCAGCTCACCTTCCAGGGAAAACTATGGCTACACCTTC.

V gene TRBV11-2 combines with J gene TRBJ1-2; D unresolved. V dropped 4 bases and J dropped 0 bases, with 9 bases sitting between them. From germline, CDR1 is SGHAT and CDR2 FQNNGV. The CDR3 has 14 amino acids. The chain's CDR3 is CASSSLGSNYGYTF. CDR3 DNA sequence: TGTGCCAGCAGCTCGCTCGGGTCTAACTATGGCTACACCTTC.

V and J are TRBV6-5 and TRBJ1-5; D is ambiguous. This CDR3 comprises 15 residues. V lost 5 bases to trimming and J lost 2 bases, with 13 bases between them. Germline loops: CDR1 MNHEY, CDR2 SVGAGI. The CDR3 DNA sequence: TGTGCCAGCAGTCCTACCTTGGGAGGCAATCAGCCCCAGCATTTT. Its protein product is CASSPTLGGNQPQHF.

This clone was found a few times. The rearrangement joins TRBV4-3 to TRBJ1-2; possible D gene TRBD1, 6 bases. The germline V gene encodes CDR1 LGHNA and CDR2 YSLEER. CDR3 length: 13 residues. The V and J ends lost 4 bases and 8 bases respectively, with 14 bases between them. CDR3 amino acids: CASSREGGSGYTF. The CDR3 DNA is TGCGCCAGCAGCCGAGAGGGGGGATCCGGCTACACCTTC.

The V call is TRBV19, the J call TRBJ2-3; a weak D match, TRBD2 (7 bases). Trimming removed 3 bases from V and 0 bases from J, with 13 bases in between. The germline V gene has CDR1 LNHDA and CDR2 SQIVND (reference sequence). CDR3 length equals 16 residues. The DNA for the CDR3 is TGTGCCAGTAGTATGATTCCGGGGGGCAGCACAGATACGCAGTATTTT. It is translated as CASSMIPGGSTDTQYF. The full variable domain, rest sourced from reference TRBV19 and TRBJ2-3, is DGGITQSPKYLFRKEGQNVTLSCEQNLNHDAMYWYRQDPGQGLRLIYYSQIVNDFQKGDIAEGYSVSREKKESFPLTVTSAQKNPTAFYLCASSMIPGGSTDTQYFGPGTRLTVL.

This chain uses TRBV5-1 with TRBJ1-5; no clear D. Trimming removed 0 bases from V and 3 bases from J, with 4 bases in between. The CDR3 runs to 13 residues. CDR1 SGHRS and CDR2 YFSETQ come from the germline V gene. In DNA, the CDR3 is TGCGCCAGCAGCTTGGAAGCCAATCAGCCCCAGCATTTT. It is translated as CASSLEANQPQHF.

Here the CDR3 reads CASSQEVREQGYTF. For the CDR3, the DNA is TGCGCCAGCAGCCAAGAAGTCAGGGAACAAGGTTACACCTTC. This chain joins TRBV4-1 and TRBJ1-2; TRBD1 might be the D (5 bases). The CDR3 runs 14 residues. Trimming stripped 0 bases from V and 11 bases from J, with 16 bases between. Germline values: CDR1 MGHRA, CDR2 YSYEKL.

V usage is TRBV5-1 and J usage is TRBJ1-4; TRBD1 agrees at 7 bases. This CDR3 has 15 residues. The trim removed 4 bases at V and 3 bases at J, leaving 6 bases unmatched. Looked up from germline, CDR1 is SGHRS and CDR2 is YFSETQ. CDR3 region: CASSETGQPNEKLFF. CDR3 DNA: TGCGCCAGCAGCGAAACGGGACAGCCTAATGAAAAACTGTTTTTT.

The chain employs TRBV4-1 and TRBJ1-1; D is undetermined. Per germline, CDR1 MGHRA and CDR2 YSYEKL. Trimming shortened V by 1 base and J by 5 bases, and 11 bases separated the two germline ends. The CDR3 loop spans 14 amino acids. CDR3 in amino acids: CASSQGPGPTEAFF. CDR3 sequence (DNA): TGCGCCAGCAGCCAAGGTCCAGGCCCGACTGAAGCTTTCTTT.

The sample holds a few counts of this clone. CDR3 nucleotide sequence: TGCGCCAGCAGCCAAGATGAGAATCAGCCCCAGCATTTT. Residues: CASSQDENQPQHF. This chain uses TRBV4-3 with TRBJ1-5; no firm D call. Per the germline V gene, CDR1 is LGHNA and CDR2 is YSLEER. The CDR3 contains 13 residues. Trimming stripped 0 bases from V and 4 bases from J, with 4 bases between.

This chain's CDR3 is CASSVSGTSIPNEQFF. CDR3 DNA: TGTGCCAGCAGCGTTTCCGGGACTAGTATCCCCAATGAGCAGTTCTTC. The chain couples TRBV7-9 to TRBJ2-1; 8 bases agree with TRBD2. This CDR3 is built from 16 residues. J gave up 6 bases and V 5 bases, and 12 bases lay outside the gene matches. CDR1 and CDR2 (germline): SEHNR, FQNEAQ (reference sequence).

The chain carries TRBV29-1 and TRBJ2-3; 7 nucleotides line up with TRBD2. CDR3 length: 13 residues. V gave up 4 bases and J gave up 4 bases; unmatched junction bases: 5. From germline, CDR1 is SQVTM and CDR2 ANQGSEA. CDR3 bases: TGCAGCGTTGGGGAGGGCATGTCAGATACGCAGTATTTT. This encodes CSVGEGMSDTQYF.

J is TRBJ2-7 and V is TRBV28; D is possibly TRBD1 (5 bases). Trimming removed 6 bases from V and 1 base from J, with 16 bases in between. CDR3 size: 15 residues. The germline gives CDR1 MDHEN, CDR2 SYDVKM. The CDR3 DNA sequence: TGTGCCAGCAGCCGAAGAAGGGGCGTGTCCTACGAGCAGTACTTC. Translation gives CASSRRRGVSYEQYF.

CDR3 DNA sequence: TGTGCCAGCAGCTTAGGGGCGGGAGGGCTCTACGAGCAGTACTTC. This codes for CASSLGAGGLYEQYF. The chain has TRBV7-9 and TRBJ2-7; 9 nucleotides match TRBD2. Looked up from germline, CDR1 is SEHNR and CDR2 is FQNEAQ (reference sequence). Germline trimming cut 1 base from V and 3 bases from J; bases unmatched to any gene: 4. The CDR3 extends over 15 amino acids. Full variable domain (remainder filled in from reference TRBV7-9 and TRBJ2-7): DTGVSQNPRHKITKRGQNVTFRCDPISEHNRLYWYRQTLGQGPEFLTYFQNEAQLEKSRLLSDRFSAERPKGSFSTLEIQRTEQGDSAMYLCASSLGAGGLYEQYFGPGTRLTVT.

This chain connects TRBV19 to TRBJ1-5, with a weak D call TRBD1 (5 bases). Germline values: CDR1 LNHDA, CDR2 SQIVND (reference sequence). The CDR3 covers 17 residues. Trimming left V 7 bases short and J 0 bases short, with 19 bases between. In DNA, the CDR3 is TGTGCCAGTACTCGGGCAGGGAAAGGAGTTAGCAATCAGCCCCAGCATTTT. It translates to CASTRAGKGVSNQPQHF.

The chain recombines TRBV30 with TRBJ2-7; 7 bases match TRBD1. V was clipped by 3 bases and J by 2 bases; unmatched bases: 7. The CDR3 sequence is 14 residues long. From germline, CDR1 is GTSNPN and CDR2 SVGIG (reference sequence). The CDR3 DNA reads TGTGCCTGGAGCTCTGGGGACAGACCCTACGAGCAGTACTTC. Protein product: CAWSSGDRPYEQYF.

This chain connects TRBV9 to TRBJ2-2; D might be TRBD2 (5 bases). Germline V gene sequence: CDR1 SGDLS, CDR2 YYNGEE. Trimming removed 0 bases at V and 4 bases at J, with 13 bases between. This CDR3 is built from 16 residues. CDR3 sequence reads: CASSVVSFRGTGELFF. DNA for the CDR3: TGTGCCAGCAGCGTAGTTTCTTTCCGGGGCACCGGGGAGCTGTTTTTT.

The J gene is TRBJ1-2, the V gene TRBV18; D unresolved. This CDR3 is built from 13 residues. With 0 bases removed from V and 5 bases from J, the gap between germline ends came to 7 bases. Germline V gives CDR1 KGHSH, CDR2 LQKENI. This CDR3 reads CASSPPAAYGYTF. CDR3 DNA: TGTGCCAGCTCACCACCGGCGGCGTATGGCTACACCTTC.

The chain carries TRBV25-1 and TRBJ1-2; D uncertain. V was pared by 3 bases and J by 3 bases, with 14 bases between. Per the germline V gene, CDR1 is MGHDK and CDR2 is SYGVNS. The CDR3 is 15 amino acids. The CDR3 bases are TGTGCCAGCAGTGACGAGGGAACATTAGACTATGGCTACACCTTC. Translated, it gives CASSDEGTLDYGYTF.